The T cell receptor beta chain described here comes from a study of blood T cell repertoires in COVID-19. The overall study: From the United States, Italy and Spain came samples of acute and convalescent COVID-19. T cells, B-cell-depleted T cells, or PBMCs provided the cDNA or gDNA that served as material.

In the study's own analysis: Nucleated cell number was recorded as an estimate derived from reference gene primer amplification. Profiling relied on immunoSEQ multiplex PCR, and the TCRdb table lists in-frame clones only, not all of them. The V and J calls and clone size are taken from that table; D and trimming were inferred from the DNA. The sample carries approximately 74,000 clones, approximately 87% recorded once. This TCR came from a woman aged 60-70 years with acute or convalescent COVID-19. The sample comprised peripheral blood.

This chain's CDR3 is CASSQVPGRQETQYF. The DNA for the CDR3 is TGCGCCAGCAGCCAAGTCCCAGGGCGCCAAGAGACCCAGTACTTC. This sequence joins TRBV4-1 and TRBJ2-5; weak D call: TRBD1 (5 bases). V shed 1 base and J shed 1 base, with 10 bases lying between them. The CDR3 runs 15 residues. Looked up from germline, CDR1 is MGHRA and CDR2 is YSYEKL.